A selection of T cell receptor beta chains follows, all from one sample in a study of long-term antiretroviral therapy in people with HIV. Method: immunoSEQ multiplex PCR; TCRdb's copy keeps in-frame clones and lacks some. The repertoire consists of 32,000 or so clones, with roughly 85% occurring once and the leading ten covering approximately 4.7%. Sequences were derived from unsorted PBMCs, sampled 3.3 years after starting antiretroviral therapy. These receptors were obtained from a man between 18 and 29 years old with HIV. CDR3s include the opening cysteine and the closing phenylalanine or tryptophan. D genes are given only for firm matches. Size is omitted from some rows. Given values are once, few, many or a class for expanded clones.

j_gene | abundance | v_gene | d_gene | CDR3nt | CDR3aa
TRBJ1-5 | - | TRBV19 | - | TGTGCCAGTAGCCCGACCGGTAGTAATCAGCCCCAGCATTTT | CASSPTGSNQPQHF
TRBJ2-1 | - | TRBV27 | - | TGTGCCAGCAGTTTATCTGGACTCCCAAGCTCCTACAATGAGCAGTTCTTC | CASSLSGLPSSYNEQFF
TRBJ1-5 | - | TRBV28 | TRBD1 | TGTGCCAGCAGAAGGGACAGGGAGGGACAGCCCCAGCATTTT | CASRRDREGQPQHF
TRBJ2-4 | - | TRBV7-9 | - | TGTGCCAGCAGCTTAGACGGGGAGGCCAAAAACATTCAGTACTTC | CASSLDGEAKNIQYF
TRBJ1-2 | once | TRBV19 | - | TGTGCCAGTAGTATCTCGACAGCCAACTATGGCTACACCTTC | CASSISTANYGYTF
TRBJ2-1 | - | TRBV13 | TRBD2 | TGTGCCAGCAGCCCCTGGACTAGTCTCTACAATGAGCAGTTCTTC | CASSPWTSLYNEQFF
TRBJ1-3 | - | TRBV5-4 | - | TGTGCCAGCAGCTTGACCGGGACCCCTGGAAACACCATATATTTT | CASSLTGTPGNTIYF
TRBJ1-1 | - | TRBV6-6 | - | TGTGCCAGCAGTTACTCGAAGGGCATGAACACTGAAGCTTTCTTT | CASSYSKGMNTEAFF
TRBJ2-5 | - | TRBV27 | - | TGTGCCAGCAGTTTACTAGGGGTTAGGGAGACCCAGTACTTC | CASSLLGVRETQYF
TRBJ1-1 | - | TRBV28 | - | TGTGCCAGCAGTTCGACAGCGGGGTACACTGAAGCTTTCTTT | CASSSTAGYTEAFF
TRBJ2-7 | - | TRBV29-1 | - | TGCAGCGTTGAAGACAGGGACTACGAGCAGTACTTC | CSVEDRDYEQYF
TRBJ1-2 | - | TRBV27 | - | TGTGCCAGCAGTCCGAGCCTGGCCGCGACTAACTATGGCTACACCTTC | CASSPSLAATNYGYTF
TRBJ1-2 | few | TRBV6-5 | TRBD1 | TGTGCCAGCAGTCTCCGACAGGGGGCCCTTTATGGCTACACCTTC | CASSLRQGALYGYTF
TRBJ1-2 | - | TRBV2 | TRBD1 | TGTGCCAGCAGTTCCGGGACAGGGATTGAAGATAACTATGGCTACACCTTC | CASSSGTGIEDNYGYTF
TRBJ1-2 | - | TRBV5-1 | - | TGCGCCAGCAGCCAACAGGGCGCCTCGGTAATAGAAGGCTACACCTTC | CASSQQGASVIEGYTF
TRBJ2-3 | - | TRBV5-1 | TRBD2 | TGCGCCAGCAGCCCGTTGGGGGGGATACGCACAGATACGCAGTATTTT | CASSPLGGIRTDTQYF
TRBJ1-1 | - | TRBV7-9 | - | TGTGCCAGCAGCTCCAGCAGGGGCACTGAAGCTTTCTTT | CASSSSRGTEAFF
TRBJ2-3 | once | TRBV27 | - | TGTGCCAGCAGTTTTGGTGGTGCAGATACGCAGTATTTT | CASSFGGADTQYF
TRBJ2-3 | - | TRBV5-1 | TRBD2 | TGCGCCAGCAGCTTGGGACTGCGGGGCGGGGGGCACACAGATACGCAGTATTTT | CASSLGLRGGGHTDTQYF
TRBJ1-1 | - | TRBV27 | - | TGTGCCAGCACTACTAAGGCAGGTACTGAAGCTTTCTTT | CASTTKAGTEAFF
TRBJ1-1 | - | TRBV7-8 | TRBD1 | TGTGCCAGCACCCCAGGGACAGGGGCCACTGAAGCTTTCTTT | CASTPGTGATEAFF
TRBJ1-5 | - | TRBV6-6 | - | TGTGCCAGCAGTATCAGGGGAAGCAATCAGCCCCAGCATTTT | CASSIRGSNQPQHF
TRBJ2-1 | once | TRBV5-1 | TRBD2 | TGCGCCAGCAGTTTCGGGGGGGACAATGAGCAGTTCTTC | CASSFGGDNEQFF
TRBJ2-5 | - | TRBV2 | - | TGTGCCAGCTCGTCACCCCCGTACTTC | CASSSPPYF
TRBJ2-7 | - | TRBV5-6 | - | TGTGCCAGCAGCTACGGACTAAACTACGAGCAGTACTTC | CASSYGLNYEQYF
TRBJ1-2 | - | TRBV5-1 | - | TGCGCCAGCAGCCCGGGGACCCTCTATGGCTACACCTTC | CASSPGTLYGYTF
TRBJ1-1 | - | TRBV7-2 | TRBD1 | TGTGCCAGCAGAAACCGGGACAGATACACTGAAGCTTTCTTT | CASRNRDRYTEAFF
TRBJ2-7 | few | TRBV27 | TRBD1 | TGTGCCAGCACTGCGACAGGGGCCTACGAGCAGTACTTC | CASTATGAYEQYF
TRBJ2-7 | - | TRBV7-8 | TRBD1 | TGTGCCAGCAGCTTAGACCGCGGGACAGGGAGCTACGAGCAGTACTTC | CASSLDRGTGSYEQYF
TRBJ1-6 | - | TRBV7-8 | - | TGTGCCAGCAGCTTAGGCAGGTCCCTCCACTTT | CASSLGRSLHF
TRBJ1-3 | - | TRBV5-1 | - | TGCGCCAGCAGTGGGGGCTCCTCTGGAAACACCATATATTTT | CASSGGSSGNTIYF